This T cell receptor (beta chain) was identified in a study of vaccination and CD4 T cells after COVID-19. Study-level background: Post-COVID samples were collected a median roughly 93 days following diagnosis, spanning 35 to 161. Cells received overlapping spike peptides from SARS-CoV-2, HCoV-NL63, HCoV-OC43 and HCoV-229E as stimulation.

This clonotype turned up a few times. Its antigen is currently unknown. Noted time point: late sampling 161 to 241 days after vaccination in a few convalescent patients. Documented treatment: approximately 9-day PBMC culture with coronavirus spike peptide pools or control peptides (ViraFEST assay). Sequence data for DNA of cultured CD4+ T cells were generated by the Oncomine TCR Beta short-read assay. Investigators obtained genomic DNA by extraction from cultured CD4+ T cells. Via MiXCR, TCRdb re-called the PCR reads, giving one row per CDR3 protein. Among 20,000 to 25,000 distinct CDR3 sequences, under 40% were seen once, and the ten largest hold 8.6%. This sequence originates from a human donor who had recovered from COVID-19. Sequencing used CD4+ T cells from blood, cultured in vitro, obtained about 7 months after SARS-CoV-2 vaccination.

This chain's CDR3 is CATRAGWYQETQYF. The CDR3 bases are TGTGCCACCAGAGCGGGTTGGTACCAAGAGACCCAGTACTTC. The chain carries TRBV6-1 and TRBJ2-5; possible D gene TRBD2, 6 bases. Deletions cut 10 bases from V and 0 bases from J, with 15 bases between. CDR3 length: 14 amino acids. Germline V gene data show CDR1 as MNHNS and CDR2 as SASEGT.